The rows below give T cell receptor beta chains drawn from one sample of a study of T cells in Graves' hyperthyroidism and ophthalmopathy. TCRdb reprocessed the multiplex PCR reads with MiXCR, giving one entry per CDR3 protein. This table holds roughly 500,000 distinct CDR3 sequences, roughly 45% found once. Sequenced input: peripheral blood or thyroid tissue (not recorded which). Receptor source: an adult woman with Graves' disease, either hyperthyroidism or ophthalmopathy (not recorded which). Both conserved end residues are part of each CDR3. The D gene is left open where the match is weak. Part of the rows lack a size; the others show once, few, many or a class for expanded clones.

CDR3: CASSYSRQGGEAFF; DNA: TGTGCCAGCAGTTACTCCCGACAGGGAGGTGAAGCTTTCTTT; J: TRBJ1-1; size: many; D: TRBD1; V: TRBV6-5
CDR3: CASSRQGSGGTQYF; DNA: TGTGCCAGCAGTAGACAGGGGAGTGGCGGGACCCAGTACTTC; J: TRBJ2-5; size: NA; D: TRBD1; V: TRBV6-1
CDR3: CSARRSIGPGEHQPQHF; DNA: TGCAGTGCTAGACGCTCAATTGGGCCTGGTGAACATCAGCCCCAGCATTTT; J: TRBJ1-5; size: NA; D: NA; V: TRBV20-1
CDR3: CASSPRGLGTETQYF; DNA: TGTGCCAGCAGCCCCCGGGGACTGGGGACAGAGACCCAGTACTTC; J: TRBJ2-5; size: once; D: NA; V: TRBV7-8
CDR3: CASGQLAGGQTQYF; DNA: TGTGCCAGCGGTCAGCTCGCAGGGGGACAGACCCAGTACTTC; J: TRBJ2-5; size: NA; D: TRBD1; V: TRBV12-3/TRBV12-4
CDR3: CASSTHGAGTGELFF; DNA: TGTGCTAGCAGCACACACGGGGCCGGCACCGGGGAGCTGTTTTTT; J: TRBJ2-2; size: NA; D: NA; V: TRBV7-7
CDR3: CSATVGDRVNSPLHF; DNA: TGCAGCGCCACGGTGGGGGACAGGGTGAATTCACCCCTCCACTTT; J: TRBJ1-6; size: many; D: TRBD1; V: TRBV29-1
CDR3: CASSLETGESGYTF; DNA: TGCGCCAGCAGCTTGGAAACAGGGGAAAGTGGCTACACCTTC; J: TRBJ1-2; size: NA; D: TRBD1; V: TRBV5-1
CDR3: CATGTEQRETQYF; DNA: TGTGCCACGGGAACCGAACAGCGGGAGACCCAGTACTTC; J: TRBJ2-5; size: many; D: NA; V: TRBV24-1
CDR3: CATSRDRSGYTF; DNA: TGTGCCACCAGCAGAGATAGGTCTGGCTACACCTTC; J: TRBJ1-2; size: NA; D: NA; V: TRBV15
CDR3: CASSYLGGAGANVLTF; DNA: TGTGCCAGCAGTTACTTGGGGGGGGCTGGGGCCAACGTCCTGACTTTC; J: TRBJ2-6; size: NA; D: TRBD2; V: TRBV6-5
CDR3: CAWGLAEGGTEAFF; DNA: TGTGCCTGGGGCCTGGCGGAGGGAGGGACTGAAGCTTTCTTT; J: TRBJ1-1; size: many; D: NA; V: TRBV30
CDR3: CASSYGNSVTEAFF; DNA: TGTGCCAGCAGTTATGGGAATTCGGTCACTGAAGCTTTCTTT; J: TRBJ1-1; size: many; D: NA; V: TRBV6-5
CDR3: CSAPDRVETQYF; DNA: TGCAGTGCTCCCGACAGGGTGGAGACCCAGTACTTC; J: TRBJ2-5; size: many; D: TRBD1; V: TRBV20-1
CDR3: CASSLVDRNGYTF; DNA: TGTGCCAGCAGCTTAGTAGACAGGAACGGCTACACCTTC; J: TRBJ1-2; size: many; D: NA; V: TRBV7-8
CDR3: CASSLYAGRSSTDTQYF; DNA: TGTGCCAGCAGCCTATATGCGGGCAGGTCTAGCACAGATACGCAGTATTTT; J: TRBJ2-3; size: NA; D: NA; V: TRBV7-3
CDR3: CASSQPTGSQTQYF; DNA: TGTGCCAGCTCTCAACCGACAGGGTCTCAGACCCAGTACTTC; J: TRBJ2-5; size: NA; D: TRBD1; V: TRBV11-2
CDR3: CASSKQGVQETQYF; DNA: TGCGCCAGCAGCAAGCAGGGGGTACAAGAGACCCAGTACTTC; J: TRBJ2-5; size: many; D: TRBD1; V: TRBV5-1
CDR3: CSVIRGWTVLWLHLRF; DNA: NA; J: TRBJ2-5; size: NA; D: NA; V: TRBV29-1
CDR3: CASSAIMTAASAKLFF; DNA: TGTGCCAGCAGTGCTATAATGACGGCTGCTTCGGCAAAACTGTTTTTT; J: TRBJ1-4; size: NA; D: NA; V: TRBV25-1
CDR3: CSAQGVSGWTEAFF; DNA: TGCAGTGCGCAGGGGGTGAGTGGATGGACTGAAGCTTTCTTT; J: TRBJ1-1; size: NA; D: TRBD1; V: TRBV20-1
CDR3: CSASGQGQGAIYVEKLFF; DNA: TGCAGTGCTAGCGGGCAGGGACAGGGGGCGATTTATGTCGAAAAACTGTTTTTT; J: TRBJ1-4; size: NA; D: TRBD1; V: TRBV20-1
CDR3: CASSADRGQGYEQYF; DNA: TGTGCCAGCAGCGCTGACAGGGGCCAAGGATACGAGCAGTACTTC; J: TRBJ2-7; size: few; D: TRBD1; V: TRBV5-4
CDR3: CASSPQHNTEAFF; DNA: TGTGCCAGCTCACCGCAACACAACACTGAAGCTTTCTTT; J: TRBJ1-1; size: NA; D: NA; V: TRBV7-9
CDR3: CSGGGGEQFF; DNA: TGCAGCGGGGGTGGTGGGGAGCAGTTCTTC; J: TRBJ2-1; size: NA; D: NA; V: TRBV29-1
CDR3: CASSLGVTGTGGGGYTF; DNA: TGTGCCAGCAGCTTAGGAGTGACAGGGACAGGGGGGGGTGGCTACACCTTC; J: TRBJ1-2; size: NA; D: TRBD1; V: TRBV7-8
CDR3: CSAGQGPYEQYF; DNA: TGCAGTGCGGGACAGGGGCCCTACGAGCAGTACTTC; J: TRBJ2-7; size: many; D: TRBD1; V: TRBV20-1
CDR3: CASSLRGQGNQPQHF; DNA: TGTGCCAGCAGCTTAAGGGGACAGGGGAATCAGCCCCAGCATTTT; J: TRBJ1-5; size: few; D: TRBD1; V: TRBV7-9
CDR3: CASSSRQKNTGELFF; DNA: TGTGCCAGCAGTTCCCGGCAGAAGAACACCGGGGAGCTGTTTTTT; J: TRBJ2-2; size: many; D: NA; V: TRBV12-3/TRBV12-4
CDR3: CASSETDFNEKLFF; DNA: TGTGCCAGCAGTGAGACGGATTTTAATGAAAAACTGTTTTTT; J: TRBJ1-4; size: NA; D: NA; V: TRBV2
CDR3: CASGLKTGGETQYF; DNA: TGTGCCAGCGGCCTCAAGACAGGGGGAGAGACCCAGTACTTC; J: TRBJ2-5; size: NA; D: TRBD1; V: TRBV11-2